This note documents a single T cell receptor beta chain sequence. Primers: 60 Vbeta forward and 13 Jbeta reverse. The table came from immunoSEQ multiplex PCR; TCRdb's copy has only in-frame clones and leaves some out. The data show 100,000 or so clones, with around 77% seen just once and about 8.3% held by the top ten. This CDR3 comprises 13 residues. Germline loops: CDR1 SGHRS, CDR2 YFSETQ. The J segment lost 10 bases and the V segment lost 5 bases, leaving 8 bases of the junction unmatched. The record originates from a study of cytomegalovirus exposure and HLA in healthy donors. V gene TRBV5-1 combines with J gene TRBJ1-4, with 7 bases identical to TRBD1. Specimen: PBMCs. The sequence was obtained from a middle-aged woman in good health and CMV-seropositive. The CDR3 nucleotides are TGCGCCAGCAGTTCAGAACCAGGGGGAAAACTGTTTTTT. Amino acids: CASSSEPGGKLFF.